This T cell receptor (beta chain) was identified in a study of T cell repertoires in cytomegalovirus infection. Whole-study context: An indication of both CMV infection and matching HLA type came from public TCR beta signatures.

A remark on this clonotype: Its antigen is as yet unknown.

TCRdb called the reads again in MiXCR, with one record for every CDR3 protein. This sample has a few hundred thousand distinct CDR3 sequences, with about 27% found just once. Trimming removed 6 bases from V and 6 bases from J; junction bases left unmatched: 11. Germline loops: CDR1 DFQATT, CDR2 SNEGSKA (reference sequence). CDR3 size: 13 residues. The sequence was obtained from a human donor in good health (CMV status not recorded). Some clones in this sample may be carry-over from other donors' samples. The material sequenced was cultured PBMCs, taken from culture after CMV antigen stimulation. V gene TRBV20-1 combines with J gene TRBJ2-7, with TRBD1 matching 7 bases. In DNA form, the CDR3 reads TGCAGTGCCCGGGACAGCCTACTCCGCGAGCAGTACTTC. Translation gives CSARDSLLREQYF.